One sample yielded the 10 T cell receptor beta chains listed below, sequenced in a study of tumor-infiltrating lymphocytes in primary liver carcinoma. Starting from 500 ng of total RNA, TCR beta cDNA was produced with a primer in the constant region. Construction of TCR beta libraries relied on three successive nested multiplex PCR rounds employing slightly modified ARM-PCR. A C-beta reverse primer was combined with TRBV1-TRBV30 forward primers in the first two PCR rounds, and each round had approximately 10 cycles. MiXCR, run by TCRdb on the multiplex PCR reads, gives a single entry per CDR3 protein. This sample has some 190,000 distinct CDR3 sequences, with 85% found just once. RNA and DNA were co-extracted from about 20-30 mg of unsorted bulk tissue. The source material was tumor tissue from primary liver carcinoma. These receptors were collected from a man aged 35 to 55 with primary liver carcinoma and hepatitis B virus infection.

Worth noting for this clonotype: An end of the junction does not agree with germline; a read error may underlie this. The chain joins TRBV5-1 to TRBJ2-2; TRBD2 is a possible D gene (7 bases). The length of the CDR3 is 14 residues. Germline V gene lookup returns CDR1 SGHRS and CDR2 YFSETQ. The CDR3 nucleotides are TGCGCCAGCAGCTTGGAACGGAACACCGGGGGGCTGTTATTT. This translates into CASSLERNTGGLLF.

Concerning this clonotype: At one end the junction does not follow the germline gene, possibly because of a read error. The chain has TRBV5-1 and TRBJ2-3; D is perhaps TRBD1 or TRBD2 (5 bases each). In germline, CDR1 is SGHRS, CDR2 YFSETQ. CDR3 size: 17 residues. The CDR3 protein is CTSSLGKRGERTDTQYF. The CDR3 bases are TGCACCAGCAGCCTGGGAAAAAGGGGAGAGCGGACAGATACGCAGTATTTT.

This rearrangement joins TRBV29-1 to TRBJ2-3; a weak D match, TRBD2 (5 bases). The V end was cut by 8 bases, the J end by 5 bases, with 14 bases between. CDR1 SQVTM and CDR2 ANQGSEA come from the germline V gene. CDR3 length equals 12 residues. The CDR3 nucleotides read TGCAGCACCCAGCGGTTCATAGATACGCAGTATTTT. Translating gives CSTQRFIDTQYF.

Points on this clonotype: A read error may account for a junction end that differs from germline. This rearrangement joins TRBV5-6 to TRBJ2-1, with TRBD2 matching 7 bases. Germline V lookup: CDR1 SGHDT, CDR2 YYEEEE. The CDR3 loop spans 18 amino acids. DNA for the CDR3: TGTGCCAGCAGCCGGGAACTAGCGCGAGTTTTGACCTACAATGAGCAATTCTTC. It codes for CASSRELARVLTYNEQFF. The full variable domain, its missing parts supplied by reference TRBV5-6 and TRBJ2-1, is DAGVTQSPTHLIKTRGQQVTLRCSPKSGHDTVSWYQQALGQGPQFIFQYYEEEERQRGNFPDRFSGHQFPNYSSELNVNALLLGDSALYLCASSRELARVLTYNEQFFGPGTRLTVL.

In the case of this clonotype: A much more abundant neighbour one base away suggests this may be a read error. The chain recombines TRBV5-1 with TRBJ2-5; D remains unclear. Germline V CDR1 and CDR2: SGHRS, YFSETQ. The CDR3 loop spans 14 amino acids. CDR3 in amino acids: CVSSLGFIGETQYF. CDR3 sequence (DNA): TGCGTCAGCAGCTTGGGGTTTATTGGAGAGACCCAGTACTTC. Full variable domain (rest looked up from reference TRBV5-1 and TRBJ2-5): KAGVTQTPRYLIKTRGQQVTLSCSPISGHRSVSWYQQTPGQGLQFLFEYFSETQRNKGNFPGRFSGRQFSNSRSEMNVSTLELGDSALYLCVSSLGFIGETQYFGPGTRLLVL.

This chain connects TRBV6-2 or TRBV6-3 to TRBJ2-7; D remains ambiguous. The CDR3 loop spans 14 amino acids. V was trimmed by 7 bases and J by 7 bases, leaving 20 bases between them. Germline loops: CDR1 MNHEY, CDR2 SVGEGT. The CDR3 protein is CASNNAKGRYEQYF. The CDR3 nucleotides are TGTGCCAGCAACAACGCCAAGGGAAGGTATGAGCAGTACTTC.

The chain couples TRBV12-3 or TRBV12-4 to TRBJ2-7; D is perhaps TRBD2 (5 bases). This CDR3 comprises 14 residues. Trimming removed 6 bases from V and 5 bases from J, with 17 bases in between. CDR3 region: CASSSSPAGHEQYF. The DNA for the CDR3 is TGTGCCAGCAGCTCTAGCCCCGCAGGTCACGAGCAGTACTTC.

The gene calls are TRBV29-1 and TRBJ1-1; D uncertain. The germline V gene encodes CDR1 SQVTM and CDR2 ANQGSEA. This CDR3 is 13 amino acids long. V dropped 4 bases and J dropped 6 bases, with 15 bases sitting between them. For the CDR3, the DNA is TGCAGCGTTGGCGCCCGACTGAGCTCTGAAGCTTTCTTT. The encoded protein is CSVGARLSSEAFF. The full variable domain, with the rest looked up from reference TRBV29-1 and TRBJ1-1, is SAVISQKPSRDICQRGTSLTIQCQVDSQVTMMFWYRQQPGQSLTLIATANQGSEATYESGFVIDKFPISRPNLTFSTLTVSNMSPEDSSIYLCSVGARLSSEAFFGQGTRLTVV.

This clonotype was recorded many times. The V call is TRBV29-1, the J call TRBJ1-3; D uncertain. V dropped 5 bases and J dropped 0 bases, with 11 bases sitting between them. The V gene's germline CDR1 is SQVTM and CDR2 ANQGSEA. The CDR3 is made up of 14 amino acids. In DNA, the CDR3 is TGCAGCGTTCCTCTACAGCACTCTGGAAACACCATATATTTT. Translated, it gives CSVPLQHSGNTIYF.

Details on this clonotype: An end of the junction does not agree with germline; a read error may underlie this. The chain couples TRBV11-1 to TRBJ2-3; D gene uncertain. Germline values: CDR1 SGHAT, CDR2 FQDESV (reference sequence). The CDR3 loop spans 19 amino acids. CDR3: CTSSSGESSVGARTDTQYF. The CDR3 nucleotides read TGTACCAGCAGCTCTGGGGAAAGCTCCGTTGGAGCCCGCACAGATACGCAGTATTTT.